The 25 T cell receptor beta chains below come from one sample, sequenced in a study of vaccination effects on CD4 cells after COVID-19 (dated by TCRdb to the early 2020s). The library relied on the immunoSEQ multiplex PCR assay. This is the immuneACCESS table as TCRdb keeps it, with only in-frame sequences that have V and J called. A part of the clones is gone; compared with another copy, unresolved V genes explain less than half, and the rest is unexplained. In all, the sample holds 25,000 to 35,000 clones, and approximately 76% of those were seen once. Roughly a tenth of the sample is taken by the ten largest. Antigen specificity for these receptors is unknown. To identify antigen-specific CD4+ T cell clonotypes by their expansion, the ViraFEST assay first stimulated PBMC with viral peptide pools and then applied TCR sequencing. After around 10 days of culture, CD4+ T cells were isolated with the EasySep CD4+ T cell isolation kit. Healthy vaccine recipients had no prior SARS-CoV-2 infection, confirmed by negative nucleocapsid antibodies before and after vaccination.

The sample in question was CD4+ T cells from PBMCs cultured with SARS-CoV-2 spike peptides, obtained before COVID-19 vaccination. The meaning of the sample's cell subset or site label: SARS-CoV-2 spike overlapping peptide pool stimulation. The receptors were gathered from a human donor who received a COVID-19 vaccine.

V usage is TRBV5-1 and J usage is TRBJ2-7, with a possible D match to TRBD1 (6 bases). Germline values: CDR1 SGHRS, CDR2 YFSETQ. V was clipped by 7 bases and J by 1 base, with 12 bases between them. The CDR3 has 13 residues. In nucleotides, the CDR3 is TGCGCCAGCTCACTCGACAGGTCCTACGAGCAGTACTTC. This sequence encodes CASSLDRSYEQYF.

The genes are TRBV7-8 and TRBJ2-1, with 8 bases matching TRBD1. Germline-derived CDR1 and CDR2 are SGHVS and FQNEAQ. The CDR3 covers 14 residues. J lost 7 bases, V lost 2 bases, and 4 bases had no gene match. This chain's CDR3 is CASSLQGAPNEQFF. CDR3 DNA: TGTGCCAGCAGCTTACAGGGGGCCCCTAATGAGCAGTTCTTC.

The V and J genes are TRBV9 and TRBJ1-4; 10 nucleotides line up with TRBD1. This CDR3 is built from 13 residues. The V gene end was trimmed by 3 bases and the J gene end by 8 bases; junction bases not matched to a gene: 1. CDR1 SGDLS and CDR2 YYNGEE come from the germline V gene. This CDR3 reads CASSAGQGEKLFF. In DNA form, the CDR3 reads TGTGCCAGCAGCGCGGGACAGGGGGAAAAACTGTTTTTT.

This clone has just a few counts. This chain joins TRBV3-1 (or the pseudogene TRBV3-2) and TRBJ2-7, with a weak D call TRBD2 (5 bases). CDR3 length: 15 amino acids. With 3 bases removed from V and 0 bases from J, the gap between germline ends came to 12 bases. Germline-derived CDR1 and CDR2 are LGHDT and YNNKEL (reference sequence). The CDR3 is CASSQVGGSSYEQYF. As DNA, the CDR3 is TGTGCCAGCAGCCAGGTCGGCGGGTCCTCCTACGAGCAGTACTTC.

As DNA, the CDR3 is TGCGCCAGCAGCGGTGGCGGGGGGGCAGGGACCTACAATGAGCAGTTCTTC. Translation: CASSGGGGAGTYNEQFF. The V and J genes are TRBV5-1 and TRBJ2-1, with 9 bases lining up with TRBD2. Germline V gives CDR1 SGHRS, CDR2 YFSETQ. Unmatched junction bases numbered 10, after V lost 4 bases and J lost 2 bases. There are 17 residues in the CDR3.

The rearrangement uses TRBV28 and TRBJ2-7, with unresolved D. The CDR3 extends over 11 amino acids. CDR1 and CDR2 (germline): MDHEN, SYDVKM. Trimming left V 1 base short and J 3 bases short, with 1 base between. The CDR3 sequence: CASSLYYEQYF. Written as DNA, the CDR3 is TGTGCCAGCAGTTTATACTACGAGCAGTACTTC. Combining the CDR3 with reference TRBV28 and TRBJ2-7 gives the whole variable domain DVKVTQSSRYLVKRTGEKVFLECVQDMDHENMFWYRQDPGLGLRLIYFSYDVKMKEKGDIPEGYSVSREKKERFSLILESASTNQTSMYLCASSLYYEQYFGPGTRLTVT.

The rearrangement joins TRBV5-6 to TRBJ1-6, with 9 bases fitting TRBD1. Trimming cost V 4 bases and J 10 bases; bases outside gene matches: 9. CDR1 is SGHDT, CDR2 YYEEEE, per germline. The CDR3 runs 15 residues. In DNA, the CDR3 is TGTGCCAGCAGCCTGACACAGGGGGCGCAGTCACCCCTCCACTTT. It codes for CASSLTQGAQSPLHF.

The rearrangement uses TRBV19 and TRBJ1-3; D possibly corresponds to TRBD1 (5 bases). Trimming shortened V by 9 bases and J by 1 base, and 10 bases separated the two germline ends. The length of the CDR3 is 13 residues. CDR1 and CDR2 (germline): LNHDA, SQIVND (reference sequence). The CDR3 bases are TGTGCCAGCTCAGGGTTTTCTGGAAACACCATATATTTT. Protein product: CASSGFSGNTIYF.

The sample holds a few counts of this clone. This rearrangement joins TRBV7-2 to TRBJ1-5; perhaps TRBD1 as D (6 bases). Germline V lookup: CDR1 SGHTA, CDR2 FQGNSA. This CDR3 region has 13 residues. Trimming stripped 5 bases from V and 4 bases from J, with 9 bases between. The chain's CDR3 is CASSVRGNQPQHF. CDR3 bases: TGTGCCAGCAGCGTCAGGGGAAATCAGCCCCAGCATTTT.

The chain recombines TRBV3-1 (or the pseudogene TRBV3-2) with TRBJ2-7, with D possibly being TRBD1 or TRBD2 (5 bases each). Germline V gene lookup returns CDR1 LGHDT and CDR2 YNNKEL (reference sequence). Trimming took off 1 base at V and 3 bases at J, with 13 bases between the two ends. The CDR3 is 15 residues long. In nucleotides, the CDR3 is TGTGCCAGCAGCCAAGTCGCTGGGGGAGTCTACGAGCAGTACTTC. Residues: CASSQVAGGVYEQYF.

The chain employs TRBV7-2 and TRBJ2-7; D is undetermined. V was pared by 3 bases and J by 1 base, with 16 bases between. The CDR3 totals 16 residues. Germline CDR1 and CDR2: SGHTA and FQGNSA. The CDR3 DNA is TGTGCCAGCAGCTTTAGAGAGACAAGGATATCCTACGAGCAGTACTTC. This translates into CASSFRETRISYEQYF.

The rearrangement joins TRBV6-1 to TRBJ2-1; 7 bases are shared with TRBD2. This CDR3 has 16 amino acids. V dropped 4 bases and J dropped 4; count of bases not matched to a gene: 10. Germline V gene lookup returns CDR1 MNHNS and CDR2 SASEGT. For the CDR3, the DNA is TGTGCCAGCAGTGCTATGTCTAAGGGAGGGTACAATGAGCAGTTCTTC. Protein product: CASSAMSKGGYNEQFF.

The chain couples TRBV4-1 to TRBJ2-2, with D unclear. V lost 1 base to trimming and J lost 4 bases, with 13 bases between them. Per germline, CDR1 MGHRA and CDR2 YSYEKL. This CDR3 has 16 amino acids. In DNA form, the CDR3 reads TGCGCCAGCAGCCAAGTCGATATGGGGATCACCGGGGAGCTGTTTTTT. It encodes CASSQVDMGITGELFF.

Here the CDR3 DNA reads TGTGCCAGCGGTCAGGGTAGCACCTACAATGAGCAGTTCTTC. It translates to CASGQGSTYNEQFF. The chain combines TRBV6-1 with TRBJ2-1, with a possible D match to TRBD1 (5 bases). V shed 8 bases and J shed 2 bases, with 13 bases lying between them. The CDR3 sequence is 14 residues long. In germline, CDR1 is MNHNS, CDR2 SASEGT.

The chain combines TRBV4-1 with TRBJ1-5; D is uncertain. Germline V CDR1 and CDR2: MGHRA, YSYEKL. V shed 3 bases and J shed 4 bases, with 10 bases lying between them. The CDR3 sequence is 14 residues long. The chain's CDR3 is CASSQGMVNQPQHF. In DNA form, the CDR3 reads TGCGCCAGCAGCCAGGGAATGGTAAATCAGCCCCAGCATTTT.

This chain connects TRBV13 to TRBJ1-4, with a tentative D call TRBD1 (6 bases). Germline-derived CDR1 and CDR2 are PRHDT and FYEKMQ (reference sequence). The CDR3 has 20 amino acids. V was shortened by 0 bases and J by 2 bases, with 22 bases between the two germline ends. CDR3 in DNA: TGTGCCAGCAGCTTAGGCTTCGGCAGGGGAAAATCCGGGACTAATGAAAAACTGTTTTTT. The encoded protein is CASSLGFGRGKSGTNEKLFF. The variable domain in full, with the rest retrieved from reference TRBV13 and TRBJ1-4, is AAGVIQSPRHLIKEKRETATLKCYPIPRHDTVYWYQQGPGQDPQFLISFYEKMQSDKGSIPDRFSAQQFSDYHSELNMSSLELGDSALYFCASSLGFGRGKSGTNEKLFFGSGTQLSVL.

The rearrangement uses TRBV5-1 and TRBJ1-2; tentatively, D is TRBD1 (6 bases). The V gene lost 0 bases and the J gene lost 8 bases, with 11 bases spanning the gap. The CDR3 is made up of 13 amino acids. In germline, CDR1 is SGHRS, CDR2 YFSETQ. CDR3 nucleotide sequence: TGCGCCAGCAGCTTGGGCCAGGGGCGGGGCTACACCTTC. Translated: CASSLGQGRGYTF.

The chain combines TRBV20-1 with TRBJ1-1; TRBD1 aligns across 11 bases. The V gene end was trimmed by 3 bases and the J gene end by 3 bases; junction bases not matched to a gene: 12. CDR3 size: 17 residues. Germline values: CDR1 DFQATT, CDR2 SNEGSKA (reference sequence). CDR3 protein: CSASGRGQGAWYTEAFF. In DNA, the CDR3 is TGCAGTGCTAGTGGAAGAGGACAGGGGGCGTGGTACACTGAAGCTTTCTTT.

This clone appeared once. V and J are TRBV6-5 and TRBJ2-1, with 7 bases that match TRBD1. Germline trimming cut 6 bases from V and 4 bases from J; bases unmatched to any gene: 9. The CDR3 is made up of 15 amino acids. Germline V gene sequence: CDR1 MNHEY, CDR2 SVGAGI. The CDR3 DNA reads TGTGCCAGCAGATTACAGGGGCAGCATTACAATGAGCAGTTCTTC. Translating it yields CASRLQGQHYNEQFF.

The chain combines TRBV5-1 with TRBJ1-1; no clear D gene. The CDR3 spans 12 residues. CDR1 is SGHRS and CDR2 is YFSETQ in the germline V gene. V was shortened by 2 bases and J by 4 bases, with 6 bases between the two germline ends. The CDR3 here is CASSFGSTEAFF. CDR3 nucleotide sequence: TGCGCCAGCAGCTTCGGGAGCACTGAAGCTTTCTTT.

There are a few counts of this clone. This chain connects TRBV5-6 to TRBJ2-7; D is unresolved. The CDR3 totals 16 residues. Per the germline V gene, CDR1 is SGHDT and CDR2 is YYEEEE. The ends were cut back, 4 bases at V and 0 bases at J, with 17 bases in the middle. This CDR3 reads CASSHGPGRSSYEQYF. DNA for the CDR3: TGTGCCAGCAGCCACGGACCCGGCAGGAGCTCCTACGAGCAGTACTTC.

The chain employs TRBV3-1 (or the pseudogene TRBV3-2) and TRBJ2-3, with D tentatively TRBD1 (5 bases). The CDR3 runs to 13 residues. Germline values: CDR1 LGHDT, CDR2 YNNKEL (reference sequence). V lost 4 bases and J lost 4, with 9 bases in between. CDR3 sequence: CASSLQGADTQYF. CDR3 nucleotide sequence: TGTGCCAGCAGCCTCCAAGGGGCAGATACGCAGTATTTT.

The CDR3 nucleotides are TGTGCCAGCAGCAAGCTTACCGGGGTTGCGGCTAATGAAAAACTGTTTTTT. This encodes CASSKLTGVAANEKLFF. The chain uses TRBV14 and TRBJ1-4; D is unclear. This CDR3 comprises 17 residues. Trimming removed 5 bases at V and 3 bases at J, with 19 bases between. Germline V gene data show CDR1 as SGHDN and CDR2 as FVKESK. Using reference TRBV14 and TRBJ1-4 for the parts outside the CDR3, the full variable domain is EAGVTQFPSHSVIEKGQTVTLRCDPISGHDNLYWYRRVMGKEIKFLLHFVKESKQDESGMPNNRFLAERTGGTYSTLKVQPAELEDSGVYFCASSKLTGVAANEKLFFGSGTQLSVL.

CDR3: CASRERGSSYNSPLHF. The DNA for the CDR3 is TGTGCCAGCAGGGAGAGAGGTAGCTCCTATAATTCACCCCTCCACTTT. The V call is TRBV7-2, the J call TRBJ1-6; D remains unclear. From germline, CDR1 is SGHTA and CDR2 FQGNSA. Trimming stripped 6 bases from V and 0 bases from J, with 12 bases between. This CDR3 is built from 16 residues.

This clone was detected only a few times. The rearrangement joins TRBV11-2 to TRBJ2-7; 7 nucleotides line up with TRBD1. The V gene end was trimmed by 0 bases and the J gene end by 5 bases; junction bases not matched to a gene: 7. The CDR3 has 15 residues. The germline V gene has CDR1 SGHAT and CDR2 FQNNGV. The CDR3 here is CASSLENDRVDEQYF. The CDR3 DNA reads TGTGCCAGCAGCTTAGAAAACGACAGGGTAGACGAGCAGTACTTC.